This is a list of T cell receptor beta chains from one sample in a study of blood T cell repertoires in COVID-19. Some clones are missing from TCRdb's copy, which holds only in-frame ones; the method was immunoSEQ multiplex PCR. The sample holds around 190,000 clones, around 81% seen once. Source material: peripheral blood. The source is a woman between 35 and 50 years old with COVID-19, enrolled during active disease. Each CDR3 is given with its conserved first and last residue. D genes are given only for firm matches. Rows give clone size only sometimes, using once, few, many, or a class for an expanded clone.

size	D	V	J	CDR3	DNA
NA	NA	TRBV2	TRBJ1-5	CASSEIVQGNQPQHF	TGTGCCAGCAGTGAAATTGTCCAGGGCAATCAGCCCCAGCATTTT
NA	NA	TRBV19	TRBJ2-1	CASTVTGSSYNEQFF	TGTGCCAGTACCGTAACAGGGAGCTCCTACAATGAGCAGTTCTTC
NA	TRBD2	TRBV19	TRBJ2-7	CASRDPRTSGSYEQYF	TGTGCCAGCCGAGACCCCCGGACTAGCGGGAGCTACGAGCAGTACTTC
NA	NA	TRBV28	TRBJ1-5	CASSLGAGVQPQHF	TGTGCCAGCAGTTTAGGGGCAGGGGTTCAGCCCCAGCATTTT
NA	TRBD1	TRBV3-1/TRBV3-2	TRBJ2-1	CASSHAGTGGEQFF	TGTGCCAGCAGCCATGCCGGGACAGGGGGAGAGCAGTTCTTC
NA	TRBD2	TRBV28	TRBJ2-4	CASSPGLAGVKNIQYF	TGTGCCAGCAGTCCAGGACTAGCGGGAGTCAAAAACATTCAGTACTTC
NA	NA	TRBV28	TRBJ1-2	CASSSGRYVYGYTF	TGTGCCAGCAGTTCGGGTCGCTACGTCTATGGCTACACCTTC
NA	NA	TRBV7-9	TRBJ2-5	CASSFWSGSAQETQYF	TGTGCCAGCAGCTTCTGGTCCGGCAGCGCCCAAGAGACCCAGTACTTC
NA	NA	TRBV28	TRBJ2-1	CRSAGPNEQFF	TGTAGGTCAGCGGGCCCCAATGAGCAGTTCTTC
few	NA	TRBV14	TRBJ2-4	CASSQATVAGSTQYF	TGTGCCAGCAGCCAAGCAACGGTTGCGGGGTCTACACAGTACTTC
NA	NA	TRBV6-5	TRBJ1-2	CASTGVNGYTF	TGTGCCAGCACGGGGGTAAATGGCTACACCTTC
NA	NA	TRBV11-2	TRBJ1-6	CASSSRWNSSPLHF	TGTGCCAGCAGCTCCAGGTGGAACAGTTCACCCCTCCACTTT
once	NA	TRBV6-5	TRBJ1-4	CASRFGAGEKLFF	TGTGCCAGCAGGTTTGGGGCGGGGGAAAAACTGTTTTTT
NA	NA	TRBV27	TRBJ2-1	CASSSSNEQFF	TGTGCCAGCAGTTCCAGCAATGAGCAGTTCTTC
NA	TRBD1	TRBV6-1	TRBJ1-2	CASSESPGQSYGYTF	TGTGCCAGCAGTGAATCCCCGGGACAGTCCTATGGCTACACCTTC
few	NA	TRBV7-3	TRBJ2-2	CASSLVGPRGTGELFF	TGTGCCAGCAGCTTAGTTGGGCCAAGGGGGACCGGGGAGCTGTTTTTT
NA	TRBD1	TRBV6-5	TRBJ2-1	CASHNRGWDYNEQFF	TGTGCCAGCCACAACAGGGGCTGGGACTACAATGAGCAGTTCTTC
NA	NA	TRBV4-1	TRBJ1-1	CASSQVDEGGTEAFF	TGCGCCAGCAGCCAAGTGGACGAAGGGGGCACTGAAGCTTTCTTT
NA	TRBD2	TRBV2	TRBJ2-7	CASELAGHEQYF	TGTGCCAGCGAACTAGCGGGCCACGAGCAGTACTTC
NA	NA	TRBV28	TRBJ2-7	CASLGGRAHEQYF	TGTGCCAGCCTCGGTGGCAGGGCCCACGAGCAGTACTTC
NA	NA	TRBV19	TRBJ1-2	CATLNRRDGDGYTF	TGTGCCACTTTAAATCGGCGGGACGGAGATGGCTACACCTTC
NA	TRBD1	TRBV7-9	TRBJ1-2	CASSLPGQGAGGYTF	TGTGCCAGCAGCTTGCCGGGACAGGGGGCGGGTGGCTACACCTTC
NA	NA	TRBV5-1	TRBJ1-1	CASSLHLRSQANQDPENTEAFF	TGCGCCAGCAGCTTGCATCTGAGGTCACAGGCCAACCAAGATCCAGAAAACACTGAAGCTTTCTTT
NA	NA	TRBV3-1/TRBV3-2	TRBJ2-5	CASSQAGSGAWETQYF	TGTGCCAGCAGCCAAGCGGGTTCGGGAGCGTGGGAGACCCAGTACTTC
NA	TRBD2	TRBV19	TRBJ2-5	CASSLTSGGSETQYF	TGTGCCAGTAGTTTGACTAGCGGGGGATCGGAGACCCAGTACTTC
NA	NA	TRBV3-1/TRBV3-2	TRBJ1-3	CASSRLLRSSGNTIYF	TGTGCCAGCAGCCGACTCCTCCGGAGCTCTGGAAACACCATATATTTT
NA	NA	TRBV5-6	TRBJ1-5	CASSSGHFSNQPQHF	TGTGCCAGCAGCTCCGGACACTTTAGCAATCAGCCCCAGCATTTT